This entry concerns a single TCR beta chain. What antigen it recognizes has not been identified. Nothing much larger sits one base from this clone, and base qualities are not available. Stable Graves' hyperthyroidism was defined as the absence of progression to ophthalmopathy over 18 months of follow-up. Hyperthyroidism patients were newly diagnosed, had a disease duration of under 2 months, and were aged 18 to 65 years. The study excluded patients with uncontrolled infections, other autoimmune diseases, pregnancy or lactation. Diagnoses were based on clinical symptoms, serum thyroxine and TRAb, thyroid ultrasound and orbital computed tomography. PBMCs were isolated from 7.5 to 10 ml of fresh peripheral blood by Ficoll-Paque density gradient centrifugation. Total RNA was extracted with Trizol reagent, and quality was checked on an Agilent 2100 Bioanalyzer. The data belong to a study of T cells in Graves' hyperthyroidism and ophthalmopathy (dated by TCRdb to 2018 to 2020). Describing the broader study: Peripheral blood samples were taken at the time of initial diagnosis, prior to any treatment. To identify distinguishing TCR V-J signatures, a discovery cohort of 90 to 100 patients was used, comprising some 43 with Graves' ophthalmopathy and approximately 58 with stable Graves' hyperthyroidism. Prospective prediction of ophthalmopathy was tested in an independent validation cohort consisting of fewer than 20 hyperthyroidism patients and 15 or so patients who later progressed to ophthalmopathy. The roughly 100 discovery patients were randomly divided into training and test sets at a 7:3 ratio. In addition, the study compared T-cell repertoires in thyroid tissue and in blood from five to seven Graves' hyperthyroidism patients. Once sampling was done, hyperthyroidism patients were given methimazole at a starting dose of 30 mg daily, whereas ophthalmopathy patients were given high-dose intravenous methylprednisolone. TCR Vbeta CDR3 sequencing of some 140 peripheral blood samples (under 45 ophthalmopathy, 75 hyperthyroidism and some 17 progressor patients) is reported in the paper. Here is what the overall study found, with its caveats: No statistical method was used to fix the sample size in advance, and group allocation was not hidden from the investigators. During validation, the model predicted progression to ophthalmopathy a median of about 5.9 months ahead of onset, with around 71% sensitivity and around 72% specificity. Ophthalmopathy was separated from stable hyperthyroidism by a 13 V-J signature model, with just over 85% sensitivity and roughly 81% specificity obtained in cross-validation and 80%/75% obtained in testing. Blood samples also contained most of the expanded thyroid clonotypes (frequency above 0.001), which suggests that blood repertoires may reflect thyroid immune responses.

Amplification of TCR beta CDR3 regions was carried out from RNA transcripts. A first-round RT-PCR of the TCR CDR3 used the HTBI primer set with the Qiagen OneStep RT-PCR kit. Libraries were constructed in a second round of multiplex PCR, after which size selection and purification were carried out. The libraries were sequenced on an Illumina HiSeq2000 using paired-end 100 bp reads. Turning to the authors' computational methods: Raw data were processed with SOAPnuke, discarding reads with adapters, uncalled bases, mean Phred below 15, or no exact constant-primer or identifier match. High-quality paired reads were merged with COPE v1.2.5, and unique nucleotide sequences were defined as clonotypes. MiTCR v1.1 was used to align clonotypes to the IMGT TRBV, TRBD and TRBJ reference segments. Only V-J combinations with frequency above 0.0001, covering 99.2% of repertoires, were analysed. A TCS score was defined as the ratio between F50 (clonal expansion) and ExV (chaos), using BLOSUM62-based TCRdist between CDR3 peptides within each V-J. Welch's t-statistics and random forest reduced some 510 V-J features to some 14, which were used in a naive Bayes classifier (R e1071). In TCRdb, the public reads were trimmed at Q25 with fastp and aligned with MiXCR, with productive beta chains retained. Rows matching on CDR3 protein sequence are summarized as one entry with the most common DNA and genes. The V and J calls shown here were made by TCRdb, not taken from the authors' results. The sample table shows 300,000 to 350,000 distinct CDR3 sequences, and around a fifth are seen once. The top ten constitute about 50% of the sample.

The CDR3 numbers 13 residues from cysteine through phenylalanine. The DNA shown is the 39-base CDR3, in frame from base 1. From the germline V gene, CDR1 is ENHRY and CDR2 is SYGVKD. A distance of 16 bases separates the germline ends of V and J, which lose 0 bases and 16 bases respectively. What was sequenced was blood. This receptor chain uses TRBV10-3 and TRBJ1-5, with a tentative D gene TRBD1 over 6 matching bases. This clonotype originated in a woman between 50 and 59 years old with Graves' hyperthyroidism. The CDR3 region: CAISESTASDSHF. The nucleotide sequence is TGTGCCATCAGTGAGTCGACCGCCTCGGACAGCCATTTT.